This TCR beta chain was obtained from a study of T cell responses to AZD1222 COVID-19 vaccine. Study-level background: Some second doses came at about 4 weeks and others at about 12 weeks; these were pooled. Study-level points and caveats: Dominant CD4 TCR responses targeted spike regions 160-218 and 743-854. Donors were largely white British and mainly female; clonal diversity was possibly underestimated. Only a handful of AZD1222 recipients tested seropositive at baseline.

The germline gives CDR1 ENHRY, CDR2 SYGVKD. This CDR3 spans 17 amino acids. The V gene lost 0 bases and the J gene lost 0 bases, with 14 bases spanning the gap. To note about this clone: Its target is not known.

Assay used: immunoSEQ multiplex PCR; TCRdb lists only in-frame clones, some missing. The sample consists of 95,000 to 150,000 clones, 92% of them appearing once. This sample comprised peripheral blood, obtained on day 0 of AZD1222 vaccination. This sequence joins TRBV10-3 and TRBJ1-1; tentatively, D is TRBD1 (5 bases). This receptor was taken from an adult in good health. CDR3 coding DNA: TGTGCCATCAGTGAGTCGACTCGGGGGTCCATGAACACTGAAGCTTTCTTT. As protein: CAISESTRGSMNTEAFF.